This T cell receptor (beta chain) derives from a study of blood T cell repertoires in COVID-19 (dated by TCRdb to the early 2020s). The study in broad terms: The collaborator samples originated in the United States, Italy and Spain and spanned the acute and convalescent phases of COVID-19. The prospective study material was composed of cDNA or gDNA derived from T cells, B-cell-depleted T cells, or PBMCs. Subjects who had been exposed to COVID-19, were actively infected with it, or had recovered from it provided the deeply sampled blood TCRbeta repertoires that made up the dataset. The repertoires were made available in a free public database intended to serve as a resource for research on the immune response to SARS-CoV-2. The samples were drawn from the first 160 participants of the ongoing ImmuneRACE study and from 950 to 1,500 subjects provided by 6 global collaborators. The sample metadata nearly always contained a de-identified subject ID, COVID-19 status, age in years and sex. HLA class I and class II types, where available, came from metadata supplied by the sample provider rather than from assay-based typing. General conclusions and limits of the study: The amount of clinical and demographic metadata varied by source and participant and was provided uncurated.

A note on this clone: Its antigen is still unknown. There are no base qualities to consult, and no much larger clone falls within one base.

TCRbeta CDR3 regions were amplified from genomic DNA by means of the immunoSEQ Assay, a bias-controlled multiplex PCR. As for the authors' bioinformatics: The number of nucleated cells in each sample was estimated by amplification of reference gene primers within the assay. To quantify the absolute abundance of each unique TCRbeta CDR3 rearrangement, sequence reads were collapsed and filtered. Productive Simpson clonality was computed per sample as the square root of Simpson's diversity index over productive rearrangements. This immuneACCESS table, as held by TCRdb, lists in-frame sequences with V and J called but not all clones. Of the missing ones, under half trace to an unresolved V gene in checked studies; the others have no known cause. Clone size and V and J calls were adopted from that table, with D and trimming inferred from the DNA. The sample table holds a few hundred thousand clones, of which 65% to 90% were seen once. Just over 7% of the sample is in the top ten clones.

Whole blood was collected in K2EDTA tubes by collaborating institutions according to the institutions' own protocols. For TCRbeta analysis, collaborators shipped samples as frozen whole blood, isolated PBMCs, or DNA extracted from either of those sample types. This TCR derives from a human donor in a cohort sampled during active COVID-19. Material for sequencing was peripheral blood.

The CDR3: CASSSRGHNEQFF. The DNA reads as follows: TGTGCCAGCAGCTCCAGGGGCCACAATGAGCAGTTCTTC. Recombination joined TRBV5-8 with TRBJ2-1; the D gene is perhaps TRBD1, from 6 matching bases. The germline V gene specifies SGHTS as CDR1 and YDEGEE as CDR2. V is reduced by 3 bases and J by 5 bases, leaving a spacing of 9 bases between them. There are 13 amino acids in the CDR3, from cysteine to phenylalanine inclusive. Only the CDR3 DNA stays, 39 bases, in frame from base 1.